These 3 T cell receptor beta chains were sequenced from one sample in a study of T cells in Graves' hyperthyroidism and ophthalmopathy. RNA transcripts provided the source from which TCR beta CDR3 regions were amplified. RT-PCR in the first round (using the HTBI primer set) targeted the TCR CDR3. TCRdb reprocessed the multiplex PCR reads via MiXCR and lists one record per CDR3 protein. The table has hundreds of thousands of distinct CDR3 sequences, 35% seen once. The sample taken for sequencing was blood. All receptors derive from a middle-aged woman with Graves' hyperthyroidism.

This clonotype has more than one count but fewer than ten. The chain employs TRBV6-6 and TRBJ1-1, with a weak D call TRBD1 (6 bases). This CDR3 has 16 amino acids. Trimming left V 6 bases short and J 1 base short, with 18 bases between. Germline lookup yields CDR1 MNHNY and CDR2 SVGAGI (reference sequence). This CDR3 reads CASRRGQDRKNTEAFF. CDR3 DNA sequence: TGTGCCAGCAGGAGGGGACAAGACAGGAAGAACACTGAAGCTTTCTTT.

CDR3 protein: CASSWRGLGNTIYF. The CDR3 DNA reads as TGTGCCAGCAGCTGGAGGGGGCTTGGAAACACCATATATTTT. The chain links TRBV9 to TRBJ1-3, with 7 positions matching TRBD1. Germline CDR1 is SGDLS and CDR2 is YYNGEE. The CDR3 consists of 14 residues. Trimming removed 4 bases from V and 3 bases from J; junction bases left unmatched: 4.

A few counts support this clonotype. The DNA of the CDR3 is TGTGCCAGCAGCAAACAGGGGGGAGATACGCAGTATTTT. The encoded protein is CASSKQGGDTQYF. The V gene is TRBV5-4, the J gene TRBJ2-3; 8 nucleotides line up with TRBD1. CDR3 length: 13 amino acids. V shed 4 bases and J 5 bases; nucleotides not matched to a gene: 3. Germline V gene lookup returns CDR1 SGHNT and CDR2 YYREEE (reference sequence).